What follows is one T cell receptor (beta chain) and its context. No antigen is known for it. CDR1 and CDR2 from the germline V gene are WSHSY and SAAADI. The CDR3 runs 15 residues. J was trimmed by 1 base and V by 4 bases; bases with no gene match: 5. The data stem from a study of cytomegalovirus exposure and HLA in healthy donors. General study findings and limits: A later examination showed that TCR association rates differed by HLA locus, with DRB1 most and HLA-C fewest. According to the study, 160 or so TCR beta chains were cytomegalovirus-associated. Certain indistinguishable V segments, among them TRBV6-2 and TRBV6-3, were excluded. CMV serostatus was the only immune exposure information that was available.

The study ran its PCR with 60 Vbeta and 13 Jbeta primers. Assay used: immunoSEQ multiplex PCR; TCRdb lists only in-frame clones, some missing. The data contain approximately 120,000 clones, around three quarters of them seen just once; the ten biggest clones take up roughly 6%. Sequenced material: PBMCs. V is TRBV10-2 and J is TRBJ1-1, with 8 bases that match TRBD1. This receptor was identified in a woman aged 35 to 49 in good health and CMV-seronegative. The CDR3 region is CASSGQGRGNTEAFF. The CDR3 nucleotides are TGCGCCAGCAGTGGACAGGGGAGGGGGAACACTGAAGCTTTCTTT.